This T cell receptor beta chain was captured in a study of human T cells and chemical hapten exposure. Background on the study: Patches with 0.01% DPC went on the upper back, and the tests were read at 6 days. The study traced per-sample TCR yield variation mainly to small differences in pooled library volumes.

The CDR3 consists of 15 residues. Germline V lookup: CDR1 SGHTA, CDR2 FQGTGA. The V gene lost 5 bases and the J gene lost 6 bases, with 18 bases spanning the gap. This clonotype was recorded a few times. One entry per CDR3 protein, called by TCRdb with MiXCR from the RACE reads. The table lists tens of thousands of distinct CDR3 sequences, roughly a tenth of them singletons. Time point reported: patch test 2, 6 weeks after DPC sensitization. As for treatment: therapeutic diphenylcyclopropenone sensitization with weekly scalp DPC. The study drew its donors from alopecia patients who were 18 to 70 years old and suitable for DPC.

This chain links TRBV7-3 with TRBJ2-3; perhaps TRBD2 as D (7 bases). This clonotype was obtained from a woman in her thirties with alopecia areata. Some clones in this sample may be carry-over from other donors' samples. Here the sequenced sample was whole blood, taken in connection with sensitization to the hapten diphenylcyclopropenone (DPC). DNA for the CDR3: TGTGCCAGCAGCGCAGACGGGGGGCGAGGTGATACGCAGTATTTT. This encodes CASSADGGRGDTQYF.